These 30 T cell receptor beta chains were all obtained from the same sample, sequenced in a study of T-cell memory formation after mild COVID-19 (dated by TCRdb to about 2021). Library preparation used 5' RACE. The instrument given in TCRdb is Illumina NovaSeq 6000. The public reads were run again by TCRdb, first through fastp at Q25 and then through MiXCR, and only productive beta chains were kept. Every entry covers one CDR3 protein and lists the most common genes and DNA from its rows. This sample lists over 300,000 distinct CDR3 sequences; about 20% were detected once. 21% of the sample comes from the top ten. Sequenced input: PBMCs or a T cell subset sorted from them (not recorded which). The receptors derive from a young man who had mild COVID-19 (a few samples of this study predate the infection). The sample titles of this study are shuffled in the database, so cell type and time point are left out; the donor was told from shared clones.

The chain uses TRBV4-2 and TRBJ2-1; D unresolved. There are 13 residues in the CDR3. With 0 bases removed from V and 7 bases from J, the gap between germline ends came to 7 bases. The germline V gene has CDR1 LGHNA and CDR2 YNFKEQ. The CDR3 loop is CASSQDSPNEQFF. In DNA, the CDR3 is TGTGCCAGCAGCCAAGATTCCCCGAATGAGCAGTTCTTC.

This clonotype showed up just a few times. The chain combines TRBV5-1 with TRBJ2-5; D uncertain. CDR3 length: 15 residues. Between the trimmed V and J ends, which lost 2 bases and 0 bases, there was a span of 11 bases. CDR1 is SGHRS and CDR2 is YFSETQ in the germline V gene. The DNA of the CDR3 is TGCGCCAGCAGCTTCTCCCTTGGGGACCAAGAGACCCAGTACTTC. Its translation: CASSFSLGDQETQYF.

This clonotype was picked up a small number of times. V and J are TRBV12-3 or TRBV12-4 and TRBJ1-1; D is ambiguous. The CDR3 has 16 residues. V was trimmed by 2 bases and J by 0 bases, leaving 13 bases between them. This CDR3 is CASSLRSGSMNTEAFF. The DNA for the CDR3 is TGTGCCAGCAGTTTAAGGTCGGGGAGCATGAACACTGAAGCTTTCTTT.

This clonotype was recorded a few times. V is TRBV10-2 and J is TRBJ2-6; D is ambiguous. Germline V gene sequence: CDR1 WSHSY, CDR2 SAAADI. This CDR3 region has 16 residues. Trimming shortened V by 0 bases and J by 2 bases, and 8 bases separated the two germline ends. In DNA form, the CDR3 reads TGCGCCAGCAGTGAGTCGCTGTATCCTGGGGCCAACGTCCTGACTTTC. Translation: CASSESLYPGANVLTF.

This clonotype has ten or more counts. This sequence joins TRBV15 and TRBJ2-1, with 10 bases identical to TRBD2. The germline V gene encodes CDR1 LNHNV and CDR2 YYDKDF (reference sequence). Trimming at V came to 1 base and at J to 6 bases, leaving 3 bases not matched to a gene. The CDR3 runs 15 residues. The chain's CDR3 is CATSRAASGSNEQFF. The CDR3 nucleotides are TGTGCCACCAGCAGAGCGGCTAGCGGGAGCAATGAGCAGTTCTTC. The full variable domain, rest sourced from reference TRBV15 and TRBJ2-1, is DAMVIQNPRYQVTQFGKPVTLSCSQTLNHNVMYWYQQKSSQAPKLLFHYYDKDFNNEADTPDNFQSRRPNTSFCFLDIRSPGLGDTAMYLCATSRAASGSNEQFFGPGTRLTVL.

The chain joins TRBV9 to TRBJ2-3; 8 nucleotides line up with TRBD2. The CDR3 loop spans 15 amino acids. J lost 5 bases, V lost 0 bases, and 5 bases had no gene match. Germline assignment: CDR1 SGDLS and CDR2 YYNGEE. The CDR3 nucleotides read TGTGCCAGCAGCGTAGACGGGGGGGCTGAAGATACGCAGTATTTT. Translated: CASSVDGGAEDTQYF.

This clonotype occurred a few times. The chain couples TRBV6-4 to TRBJ2-1, with TRBD1 as a possible D gene (5 bases). V was trimmed by 4 bases and J by 9 bases, leaving 16 bases between them. The CDR3 contains 14 residues. Germline V gene lookup returns CDR1 MRHNA and CDR2 SNTAGT. The CDR3 nucleotides read TGTGCCAGCAGTGCAATTCAGGGCCCGGGTGAGCAGTTCTTC. This codes for CASSAIQGPGEQFF.

This clonotype was detected only a few times. The chain recombines TRBV15 with TRBJ1-5; TRBD1 might be the D (6 bases). The CDR3 consists of 15 residues. Germline V gene sequence: CDR1 LNHNV, CDR2 YYDKDF (reference sequence). V was shortened by 4 bases and J by 3 bases, with 13 bases between the two germline ends. The CDR3 is CATSTGQFNNQPQHF. Here the CDR3 DNA reads TGTGCCACCAGCACAGGACAGTTCAACAATCAGCCCCAGCATTTT. The full variable domain, its missing parts supplied by reference TRBV15 and TRBJ1-5, is DAMVIQNPRYQVTQFGKPVTLSCSQTLNHNVMYWYQQKSSQAPKLLFHYYDKDFNNEADTPDNFQSRRPNTSFCFLDIRSPGLGDTAMYLCATSTGQFNNQPQHFGDGTRLSIL.

The chain employs TRBV9 and TRBJ2-5, with 8 bases fitting TRBD2. CDR1 is SGDLS, CDR2 YYNGEE, per germline. V shed 0 bases and J 0 bases; nucleotides not matched to a gene: 1. The CDR3 is 15 amino acids. This CDR3 is CASSVASGYQETQYF. CDR3 DNA sequence: TGTGCCAGCAGCGTAGCTAGCGGGTACCAAGAGACCCAGTACTTC.

This clonotype has a count of ten or more. The gene calls are TRBV20-1 and TRBJ2-3; TRBD2 agrees at 9 bases. This CDR3 comprises 15 residues. From germline, CDR1 is DFQATT and CDR2 SNEGSKA (reference sequence). Germline trimming cut 4 bases from V and 7 bases from J; bases unmatched to any gene: 12. CDR3 loop: CSAKKGSAGGNTQYF. In nucleotides, the CDR3 is TGCAGTGCTAAAAAGGGTTCAGCGGGGGGAAATACGCAGTATTTT.

This rearrangement joins TRBV7-9 to TRBJ2-7; D possibly corresponds to TRBD1 (5 bases). CDR1 is SEHNR, CDR2 FQNEAQ, per germline (reference sequence). V was pared by 2 bases and J by 6 bases, with 11 bases between. The CDR3 runs to 13 residues. This chain's CDR3 is CASSLSRDGEQYF. In nucleotides, the CDR3 is TGTGCCAGCAGCTTAAGCAGGGATGGCGAGCAGTACTTC. Supplemented by reference TRBV7-9 and TRBJ2-7, the full variable domain reads DTGVSQNPRHKITKRGQNVTFRCDPISEHNRLYWYRQTLGQGPEFLTYFQNEAQLEKSRLLSDRFSAERPKGSFSTLEIQRTEQGDSAMYLCASSLSRDGEQYFGPGTRLTVT.

In this sample, this clonotype turned up a few times. J is TRBJ2-1 and V is TRBV20-1, with TRBD1 matching over 10 bases. The V and J ends lost 5 bases and 16 bases, in that order; junction bases with no gene match: 8. Germline lookup yields CDR1 DFQATT and CDR2 SNEGSKA (reference sequence). CDR3 size: 11 residues. CDR3 DNA: TGCAGTGCTCTAATCCGGGACAGGGGTTTCTTC. Protein: CSALIRDRGFF.

This clonotype was observed a few times. The V gene is TRBV5-1, the J gene TRBJ2-2; D call uncertain. Germline V gene lookup returns CDR1 SGHRS and CDR2 YFSETQ. The V end was cut by 0 bases, the J end by 10 bases, with 13 bases between. The CDR3 is 14 amino acids. The DNA of the CDR3 is TGCGCCAGCAGCTTGGCGGCCCCCACCCAGGAGCTGTTTTTT. Its protein is CASSLAAPTQELFF.

This clonotype was detected only a few times. This rearrangement joins TRBV7-9 to TRBJ1-2; TRBD1 aligns across 9 bases. Trimming took 5 bases from V and 1 from J; bases not matched to a gene: 5. The CDR3 loop spans 15 amino acids. The germline gives CDR1 SEHNR, CDR2 FQNEAQ (reference sequence). The CDR3 DNA sequence: TGTGCCAGCAGCCCACAGGGGGCCGGTAACTATGGCTACACCTTC. The encoded protein is CASSPQGAGNYGYTF.

This rearrangement joins TRBV15 to TRBJ1-2; D gene ambiguous. The CDR3 extends over 14 amino acids. Germline CDR1 reads LNHNV; CDR2 reads YYDKDF (reference sequence). V was trimmed by 2 bases and J by 3 bases, leaving 10 bases between them. The CDR3 sequence is CATSRQIYDYGYTF. As DNA, the CDR3 is TGTGCCACCAGCAGACAGATATATGACTATGGCTACACCTTC.

The V call is TRBV30, the J call TRBJ1-2, with 7 bases lining up with TRBD1. Trimming at V came to 4 bases and at J to 8 bases, leaving 10 bases not matched to a gene. CDR1 and CDR2 (germline): GTSNPN, SVGIG (reference sequence). This CDR3 spans 13 amino acids. The chain's CDR3 is CAWNDRATGGYTF. DNA for the CDR3: TGTGCCTGGAATGACAGGGCGACAGGAGGCTACACCTTC. Using reference TRBV30 and TRBJ1-2 for the parts outside the CDR3, the full variable domain is SQTIHQWPATLVQPVGSPLSLECTVEGTSNPNLYWYRQAAGRGLQLLFYSVGIGQISSEVPQNLSASRPQDRQFILSSKKLLLSDSGFYLCAWNDRATGGYTFGSGTRLTVV.

This clonotype was detected only a few times. The CDR3 loop reads CASSKGINTGELFF. CDR3 bases: TGTGCCAGCAGTAAGGGGATAAACACCGGGGAGCTGTTTTTT. The V call is TRBV28, the J call TRBJ2-2; tentatively, D is TRBD1 (5 bases). Germline lookup yields CDR1 MDHEN and CDR2 SYDVKM. The CDR3 covers 14 residues. Trimming left V 5 bases short and J 2 bases short, with 9 bases between.

This clonotype has just a few counts. This sequence joins TRBV10-3 and TRBJ1-3, with unresolved D. CDR3 length: 16 amino acids. V gave up 2 bases and J gave up 2 bases, with 13 bases separating them. Germline V gene lookup returns CDR1 ENHRY and CDR2 SYGVKD. The CDR3 DNA follows: TGTGCCATCAGTGAGGGCCCATTGAGCCCTGGAAACACCATATATTTT. Amino acid sequence: CAISEGPLSPGNTIYF.

The chain is built from TRBV20-1 and TRBJ2-1; maybe TRBD2 (6 bases). Germline CDR1 and CDR2: DFQATT and SNEGSKA (reference sequence). V was clipped by 0 bases and J by 8 bases, with 11 bases between them. The CDR3 is 13 residues long. The CDR3 here is CSARDPAGYEQFF. The CDR3 bases are TGCAGTGCTAGAGACCCCGCGGGGTATGAGCAGTTCTTC.

The V and J genes are TRBV5-4 and TRBJ2-2; a weak D match, TRBD1 (5 bases). The V and J ends lost 3 bases and 3 bases respectively, with 15 bases between them. Germline V CDR1 and CDR2: SGHNT, YYREEE (reference sequence). The CDR3 sequence is 16 residues long. The CDR3 protein is CASSSPARQHTGELFF. CDR3 in DNA: TGTGCCAGCAGCTCTCCTGCTCGACAGCACACCGGGGAGCTGTTTTTT. Full variable domain (missing parts from reference TRBV5-4 and TRBJ2-2): ETGVTQSPTHLIKTRGQQVTLRCSSQSGHNTVSWYQQALGQGPQFIFQYYREEENGRGNFPPRFSGLQFPNYSSELNVNALELDDSALYLCASSSPARQHTGELFFGEGSRLTVL.

The V gene is TRBV9, the J gene TRBJ2-1; TRBD2 agrees at 10 bases. The junction had 10 bases not matched to a gene; V was cut back by 0 bases and J by 7 bases. Germline assignment: CDR1 SGDLS and CDR2 YYNGEE. The CDR3 has 17 amino acids. For the CDR3, the DNA is TGTGCCAGCAGCGTAGGAGCGGGGGGGCCTGGTAGGAATGAGCAGTTCTTC. Residues: CASSVGAGGPGRNEQFF.

This chain uses TRBV5-6 with TRBJ2-1, with D unclear. Germline V gene data show CDR1 as SGHDT and CDR2 as YYEEEE. V gave up 3 bases and J gave up 7 bases, with 11 bases separating them. CDR3 length: 13 residues. In nucleotides, the CDR3 is TGTGCCAGCAGCTCGACGGTGAAGAATGAGCAGTTCTTC. This translates into CASSSTVKNEQFF.

This clonotype occurred many times. The chain has TRBV2 and TRBJ1-5, with 7 bases identical to TRBD1. Germline CDR1 and CDR2: SNHLY and FYNNEI. CDR3 length: 15 residues. V lost 4 bases, J lost 1 base, and 4 bases stayed unmatched. The CDR3 protein is CASSAQGGSNQPQHF. The CDR3 DNA is TGTGCCAGCAGTGCGCAGGGGGGCAGCAATCAGCCCCAGCATTTT.

This clonotype turned up a few times. The rearrangement links TRBV24-1 to TRBJ2-1, with 14 positions matching TRBD2. With 7 bases clipped from V and 4 bases from J, the junction kept 5 bases outside the gene matches. This CDR3 comprises 16 residues. CDR1 and CDR2 (germline): KGHDR, SFDVKD. CDR3 sequence reads: CATRGTSGGPYNEQFF. The CDR3 DNA reads TGTGCCACCAGGGGGACTAGCGGGGGCCCATACAATGAGCAGTTCTTC.

This clonotype has a count of ten or more. The J gene is TRBJ2-5, the V gene TRBV19; D is unclear. The V and J ends lost 3 bases and 5 bases respectively, with 13 bases between them. Germline CDR1 is LNHDA and CDR2 is SQIVND (reference sequence). This CDR3 is built from 14 residues. The CDR3 sequence: CASSILTSPETQYF. The CDR3 nucleotides are TGTGCCAGTAGTATTTTGACATCGCCGGAGACCCAGTACTTC.

This sequence joins TRBV27 and TRBJ2-7; 8 nucleotides match TRBD1. The germline gives CDR1 MNHEY, CDR2 SMNVEV (reference sequence). V shed 3 bases, J shed 0 bases, and the junction held 4 bases outside the gene matches. This CDR3 is 15 amino acids long. The CDR3 here is CASSFRGLRSYEQYF. CDR3 bases: TGTGCCAGCAGTTTCAGGGGGCTCCGCTCCTACGAGCAGTACTTC.

This clonotype was detected a few times. The chain recombines TRBV5-1 with TRBJ2-7; D ambiguous. The CDR3 spans 13 residues. Germline lookup yields CDR1 SGHRS and CDR2 YFSETQ. V shed 3 bases and J shed 4 bases, with 11 bases lying between them. DNA for the CDR3: TGCGCCAGCAGCTCAGTATCGGGTTACGAGCAGTACTTC. This sequence encodes CASSSVSGYEQYF.

As DNA, the CDR3 is TGTGCCAGCAGTTACGGGGTCACCGGGGAGCTGTTTTTT. It yields the protein CASSYGVTGELFF. The rearrangement uses TRBV6-5 and TRBJ2-2; D not certain. The V gene's germline CDR1 is MNHEY and CDR2 SVGAGI. V gave up 2 bases and J gave up 4 bases, with 5 bases separating them. This CDR3 region has 13 residues.

This clonotype was counted many times. This chain connects TRBV7-8 to TRBJ2-3, with 8 positions matching TRBD2. This CDR3 contains 15 residues. From germline, CDR1 is SGHVS and CDR2 FQNEAQ. Trimming removed 5 bases from V and 2 bases from J; junction bases left unmatched: 6. The CDR3 loop reads CASSPGLANTDTQYF. The CDR3 bases are TGTGCCAGCAGCCCCGGACTAGCTAACACAGATACGCAGTATTTT.

There are a few counts of this clonotype. The chain links TRBV2 to TRBJ2-2; a possible D gene is TRBD2 (7 bases). CDR1 is SNHLY, CDR2 FYNNEI, per germline. The CDR3 consists of 14 residues. V was clipped by 8 bases and J by 3 bases, with 13 bases between them. CDR3 sequence: CASRGARDTGELFF. The CDR3 DNA follows: TGTGCCAGCCGGGGGGCCAGGGACACCGGGGAGCTGTTTTTT.